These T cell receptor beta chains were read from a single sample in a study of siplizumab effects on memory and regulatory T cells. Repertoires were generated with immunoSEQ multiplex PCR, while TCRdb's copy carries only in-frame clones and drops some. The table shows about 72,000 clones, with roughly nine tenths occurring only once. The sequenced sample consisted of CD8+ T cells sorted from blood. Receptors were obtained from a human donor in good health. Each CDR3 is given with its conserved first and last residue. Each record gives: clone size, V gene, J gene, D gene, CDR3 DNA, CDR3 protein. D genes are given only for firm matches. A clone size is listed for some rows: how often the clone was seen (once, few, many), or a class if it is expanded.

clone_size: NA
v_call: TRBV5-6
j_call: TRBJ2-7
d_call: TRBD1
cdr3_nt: TGTGCCAGCAGCTCGGTCGTCGGGACAGGGTTGAACGAGCAGTACTTC
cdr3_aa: CASSSVVGTGLNEQYF

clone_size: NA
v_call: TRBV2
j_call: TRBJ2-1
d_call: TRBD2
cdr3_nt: TGTGCCAGCAGTGTTTTGGCGGGGGGCAATGAGCAGTTCTTC
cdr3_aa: CASSVLAGGNEQFF

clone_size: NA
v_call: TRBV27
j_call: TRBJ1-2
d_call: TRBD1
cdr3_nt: TGTGCCAGCAGTTTTTTAGGACAGGGGGCGGGTGGCTACACCTTC
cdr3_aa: CASSFLGQGAGGYTF

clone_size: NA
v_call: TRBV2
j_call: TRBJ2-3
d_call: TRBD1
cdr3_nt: TGTGCCAGCAGTGAACCGGGGACAGGCACAGATACGCAGTATTTT
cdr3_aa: CASSEPGTGTDTQYF

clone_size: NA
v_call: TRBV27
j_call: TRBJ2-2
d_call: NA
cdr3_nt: TGTGCCAGCAGTTTATCGTCGGCCGGGGAGCTGTTTTTT
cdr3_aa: CASSLSSAGELFF

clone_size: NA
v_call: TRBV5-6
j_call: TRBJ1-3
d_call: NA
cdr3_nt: TGTGCCAGCAGCTTTGGCTCTTTCTCTGGAAACACCATATATTTT
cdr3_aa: CASSFGSFSGNTIYF

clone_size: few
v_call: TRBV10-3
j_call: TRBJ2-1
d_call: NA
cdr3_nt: TGTGCCATCAGTAGGGACTCCTACAATGAGCAGTTCTTC
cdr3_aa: CAISRDSYNEQFF

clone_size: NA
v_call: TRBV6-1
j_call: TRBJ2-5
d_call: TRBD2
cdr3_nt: TGTGCCAGCAGTGATTTAGCGGGAGGGCCAGAGACCCAGTACTTC
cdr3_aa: CASSDLAGGPETQYF

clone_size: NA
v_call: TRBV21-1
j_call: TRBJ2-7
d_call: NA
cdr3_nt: TGTGGGGAGAGGTTGGAGAACTACGAGCAGTACTTC
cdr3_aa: CGERLENYEQYF

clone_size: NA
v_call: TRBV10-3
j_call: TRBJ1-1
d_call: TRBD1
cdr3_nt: TGTGCCATCAGTGAGAAGGACAGGGCTACTGAAGCTTTCTTT
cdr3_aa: CAISEKDRATEAFF

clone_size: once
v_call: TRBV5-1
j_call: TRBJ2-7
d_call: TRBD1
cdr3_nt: TGCGCCAGCAGCTTGACAGGGGTGGACGAGCAGTACTTC
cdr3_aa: CASSLTGVDEQYF

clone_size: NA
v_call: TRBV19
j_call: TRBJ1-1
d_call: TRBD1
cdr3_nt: TGTGCCATCCGGACAGGGGGCTCTGAAGCTTTCTTT
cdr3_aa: CAIRTGGSEAFF

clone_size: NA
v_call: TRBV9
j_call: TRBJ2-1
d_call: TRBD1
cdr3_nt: TGTGCCAGCAGCATTGGGACAGGGGGCTACAATGAGCAGTTCTTC
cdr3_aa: CASSIGTGGYNEQFF

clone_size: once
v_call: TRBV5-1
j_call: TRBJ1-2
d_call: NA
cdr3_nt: TGCGCCAGCAGCTTAGGGGTCGACTACACCTTC
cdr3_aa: CASSLGVDYTF

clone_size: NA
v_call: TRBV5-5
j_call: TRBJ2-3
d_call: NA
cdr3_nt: TGTGCCAGCAGCTTGTGGGGCAGGGACCTCACAGATACGCAGTATTTT
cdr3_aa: CASSLWGRDLTDTQYF

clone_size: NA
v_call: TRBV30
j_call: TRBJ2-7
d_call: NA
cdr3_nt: TGTGCCTGGAGTGGACAGGCCAGCTCCTACGAGCAGTACTTC
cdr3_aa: CAWSGQASSYEQYF

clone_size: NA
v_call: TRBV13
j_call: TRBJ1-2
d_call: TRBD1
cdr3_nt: TGTGCCAGCAGCTCCCGGGACAGGGGCCTTTATAACTATGGCTACACCTTC
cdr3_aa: CASSSRDRGLYNYGYTF

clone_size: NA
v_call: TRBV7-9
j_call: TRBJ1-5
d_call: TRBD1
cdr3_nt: TGTGCCAGCAGCTTAGGACAGGGTGATCAGCCCCAGCATTTT
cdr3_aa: CASSLGQGDQPQHF

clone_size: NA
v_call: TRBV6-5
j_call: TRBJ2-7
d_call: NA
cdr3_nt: TGTGCCAGCAGTTACGAGGGACGGGAGCAGTACTTC
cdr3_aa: CASSYEGREQYF

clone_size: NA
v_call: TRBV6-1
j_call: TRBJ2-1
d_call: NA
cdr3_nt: TGTGCCAGCGGGGGACGCCCCTACAATGAGCAGTTCTTC
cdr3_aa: CASGGRPYNEQFF

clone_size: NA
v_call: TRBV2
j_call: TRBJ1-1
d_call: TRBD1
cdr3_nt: TGTGCCAGCAGTGGGACAGGCGATGGGAATGAAGCTTTCTTT
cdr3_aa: CASSGTGDGNEAFF

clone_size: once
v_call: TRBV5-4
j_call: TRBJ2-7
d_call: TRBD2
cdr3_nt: TGTGCCAGCGAGCGGGAGGGCCAGTACGAGCAGTACTTC
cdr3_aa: CASEREGQYEQYF

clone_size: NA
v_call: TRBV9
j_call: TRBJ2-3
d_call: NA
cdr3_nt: TGTGCCAGCACCAGCGTGGATAGCACAGATACGCAGTATTTT
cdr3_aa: CASTSVDSTDTQYF

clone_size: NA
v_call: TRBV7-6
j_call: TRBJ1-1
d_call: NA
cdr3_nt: TGTGCCAGCAGTTTTCGGAACACTGAAGCTTTCTTT
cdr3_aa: CASSFRNTEAFF

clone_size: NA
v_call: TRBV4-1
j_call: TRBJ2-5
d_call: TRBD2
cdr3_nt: TGCGCCAGCAGCCAAGCTCTAGCGGGAGGTCTCGAGACCCAGTACTTC
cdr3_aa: CASSQALAGGLETQYF

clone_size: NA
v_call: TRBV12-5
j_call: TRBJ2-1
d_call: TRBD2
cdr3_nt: TGTGCTAGTGGTGCCGGGACTAGCGGGTTAAGGACTGAGCAGTTCTTC
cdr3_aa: CASGAGTSGLRTEQFF

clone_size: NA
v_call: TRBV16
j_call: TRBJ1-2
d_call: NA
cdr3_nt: TGTGCCAGCAGCCCGACATCCGGGGGCGCGTACGGCTACACCTTC
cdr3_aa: CASSPTSGGAYGYTF

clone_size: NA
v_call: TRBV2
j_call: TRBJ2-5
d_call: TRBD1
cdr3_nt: TGTGCCAGCAGCGGACAGGGGGAGGAGACCCAGTACTTC
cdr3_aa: CASSGQGEETQYF

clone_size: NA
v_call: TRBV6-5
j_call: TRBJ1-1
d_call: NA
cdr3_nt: TGTGCCAGCAGTTACTCAGACTACACTGAAGCTTTCTTT
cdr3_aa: CASSYSDYTEAFF

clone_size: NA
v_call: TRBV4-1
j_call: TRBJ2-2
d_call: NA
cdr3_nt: TGCGCCAGCAGCCAAACTACTAGAATTTCCCCCGGGGAGCTGTTTTTT
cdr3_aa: CASSQTTRISPGELFF

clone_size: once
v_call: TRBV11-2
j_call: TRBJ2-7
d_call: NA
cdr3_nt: TGTGCCAGCAGCTTAGCAGCTTCCTACGAGCAGTACTTC
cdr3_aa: CASSLAASYEQYF

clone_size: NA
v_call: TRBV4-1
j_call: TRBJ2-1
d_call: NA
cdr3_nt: TGCGCCAGCAGCCAACACTATGCTAGCGATTACAATGAGCAGTTCTTC
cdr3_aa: CASSQHYASDYNEQFF

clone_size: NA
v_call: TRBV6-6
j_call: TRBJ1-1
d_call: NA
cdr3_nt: TGTGCCAGTGGGGTGGGTGAAGCTTTCTTT
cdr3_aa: CASGVGEAFF

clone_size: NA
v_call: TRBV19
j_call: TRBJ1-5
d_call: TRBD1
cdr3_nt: TGTGCCACCCAACAGGGGGCAAGCAATCAGCCCCAGCATTTT
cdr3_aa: CATQQGASNQPQHF

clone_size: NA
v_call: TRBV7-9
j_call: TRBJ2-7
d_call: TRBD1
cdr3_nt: TGTGCCAGCAGCTCGACAGGGGATTACGAGCAGTACTTC
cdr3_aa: CASSSTGDYEQYF

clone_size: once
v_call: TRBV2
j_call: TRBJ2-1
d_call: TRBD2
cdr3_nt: TGTGCCAGCAACCCAGCGGGGGCGGGGAGTCTGTACAATGAGCAGTTCTTC
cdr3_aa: CASNPAGAGSLYNEQFF

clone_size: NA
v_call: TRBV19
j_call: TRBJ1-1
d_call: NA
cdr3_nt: TGTGCCAGTAGTATTTCTCAGAACACTGAAGCTTTCTTT
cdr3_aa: CASSISQNTEAFF